One and the same sample provided the 31 T cell receptor beta chains below, sequenced in a study of T cells in Graves' hyperthyroidism and ophthalmopathy. RNA transcripts served as the template for amplifying TCR beta CDR3 regions. HTBI primers were used for first-round RT-PCR of the TCR CDR3. TCRdb re-called the multiplex PCR reads with MiXCR, one entry per CDR3 protein. The profile covers over 300,000 distinct CDR3 sequences, with roughly 13% appearing a single time and 30% to 40% taken by the ten largest. Input material: blood. These receptors were taken from a middle-aged woman with Graves' ophthalmopathy.

This chain connects TRBV10-2 to TRBJ2-2, with 7 bases matching TRBD2. J was trimmed by 0 bases and V by 6 bases; bases with no gene match: 10. CDR1 and CDR2 from the germline V gene are WSHSY and SAAADI. The CDR3 runs to 17 residues. CDR3 DNA: TGCGCCAGCAGCAGTGATGCCGGACTAGCGAACACCGGGGAGCTGTTTTTT. This encodes CASSSDAGLANTGELFF.

This sequence joins TRBV20-1 and TRBJ2-1, with D perhaps matching TRBD1 or TRBD2 (5 bases each). This CDR3 has 16 residues. In germline, CDR1 is DFQATT, CDR2 SNEGSKA (reference sequence). V shed 3 bases and J shed 0 bases, with 15 bases lying between them. CDR3 nucleotides: TGCAGTGCTAGCACGCTGTTGGGGGACTCCTACAATGAGCAGTTCTTC. Translated: CSASTLLGDSYNEQFF.

The gene calls are TRBV20-1 and TRBJ2-3; the D call may be TRBD1 or TRBD2 (5 bases each). The CDR3 totals 17 residues. CDR1 DFQATT and CDR2 SNEGSKA come from the germline V gene (reference sequence). V lost 0 bases and J lost 6, with 22 bases in between. CDR3: CSARDAWGRSYRDTQYF. CDR3 bases: TGCAGTGCTAGAGATGCCTGGGGACGGAGTTATCGGGATACGCAGTATTTT.

This clonotype was observed many times. The chain has TRBV10-2 and TRBJ1-2; no firm D call. Germline loops: CDR1 WSHSY, CDR2 SAAADI. The CDR3 runs 12 residues. The V gene lost 7 bases and the J gene lost 8 bases, with 14 bases spanning the gap. The CDR3 loop is CASTTSGYGYTF. The CDR3 nucleotides are TGCGCCAGCACGACGTCTGGGTACGGCTACACCTTC.

This clonotype was picked up a small number of times. Being one base from a much bigger clone, this may be a read error. The chain couples TRBV10-3 to TRBJ2-7; D ambiguous. Germline V lookup: CDR1 ENHRY, CDR2 SYGVKD. CDR3 length: 16 amino acids. Trimming pared 1 base from V and 6 bases from J, leaving 19 bases between. The CDR3 here is CAISEYRALGNSEQYF. In DNA, the CDR3 is TGTGCCATCAGTGAGTATCGAGCGTTGGGGAATTCCGAGCAGTACTTC.

This clonotype occurred many times. The DNA of the CDR3 is TGTGCCAGCAGCCAAGAAAGCGGGAGGGCCGACGAGCAGTTCTTC. Translating it yields CASSQESGRADEQFF. V usage is TRBV3-1 and J usage is TRBJ2-1; 10 positions agree with TRBD2. The CDR3 is made up of 15 amino acids. The V segment lost 0 bases and the J segment 10 bases; nucleotides outside the gene matches: 6. Germline-derived CDR1 and CDR2 are LGHDT and YNNKEL (reference sequence).

DNA for the CDR3: TGTGCCAGCAGCCGAGAGGGACGGCGGGATTCACCCCTCCACTTT. Residues: CASSREGRRDSPLHF. The rearrangement links TRBV4-2 to TRBJ1-6; a weak D match, TRBD1 (5 bases). V was cut by 4 bases and J by 8 bases, with 15 bases left in between. CDR1 and CDR2 (germline): LGHNA, YNFKEQ. The CDR3 covers 15 residues.

V and J are TRBV11-1 and TRBJ2-1; no definite D call. This CDR3 has 15 residues. Trimming removed 4 bases from V and 0 bases from J, with 10 bases in between. CDR1 is SGHAT and CDR2 is FQDESV in the germline V gene (reference sequence). This chain's CDR3 is CASSSAGVSYNEQFF. CDR3 nucleotides: TGTGCCAGCAGCTCGGCCGGAGTCTCCTACAATGAGCAGTTCTTC.

This clonotype was picked up a small number of times. The junction does not match germline at one end; this may be a read error. V and J are TRBV13 and TRBJ2-1, with a weak D call TRBD2 (5 bases). CDR1 is PRHDT and CDR2 is FYEKMQ in the germline V gene (reference sequence). The CDR3 has 17 amino acids. CDR3 region: CASSPIVWPSSYSEQFF. CDR3 coding DNA: TGTGCCAGCAGCCCGATCGTCTGGCCTAGCTCCTACAGTGAGCAGTTCTTC.

This clonotype was found many times. The genes are TRBV6-2 or TRBV6-3 and TRBJ1-5, with a possible D match to TRBD1 (6 bases). Germline assignment: CDR1 MNHEY and CDR2 SVGEGT. V lost 6 bases and J lost 5, with 23 bases in between. The CDR3 runs to 17 residues. The CDR3: CASRTTQRGGRDQPQHF. CDR3 DNA sequence: TGTGCCAGCAGGACCACCCAACGGGGGGGCCGCGATCAGCCCCAGCATTTT.

As regards this clonotype: This sequence may be a read error, since a much larger clone differs from it by one base. The V call is TRBV7-8, the J call TRBJ1-5; TRBD1 aligns across 8 bases. This CDR3 has 16 residues. Germline values: CDR1 SGHVS, CDR2 FQNEAQ. Here the CDR3 DNA reads TGTGCCAGCAGCTTGTCAGGGGGCCCCAGGTCTCAGCCCCGGCATTTT. This translates into CASSLSGGPRSQPRHF.

This clonotype appeared many times. CDR3 sequence (DNA): TGTGCCAGCAGCCAGCAGAATTCACCCCTCCACTTT. Amino acids: CASSQQNSPLHF. The rearrangement uses TRBV3-1 and TRBJ1-6, with D uncertain. The ends were cut back, 3 bases at V and 7 bases at J, with 4 bases in the middle. The CDR3 loop spans 12 amino acids. Germline V gene lookup returns CDR1 LGHDT and CDR2 YNNKEL (reference sequence).

This clonotype was seen ten or more times. The CDR3: CASSLVWLSQAYNEQFF. The CDR3 DNA reads TGTGCCAGCAGCTTAGTTTGGCTTAGCCAAGCCTACAATGAGCAGTTCTTC. The chain is built from TRBV11-2 and TRBJ2-1; D not resolved. CDR1 and CDR2 (germline): SGHAT, FQNNGV. V was clipped by 1 base and J by 2 bases, with 15 bases between them. CDR3 length: 17 amino acids.

This clonotype was counted ten times or more. V gene TRBV6-2 or TRBV6-3 combines with J gene TRBJ2-7; 7 bases agree with TRBD2. The CDR3 length is 16 residues. Losses at the gene ends were 3 bases for V and 3 bases for J; bases not matched to a gene: 11. In germline, CDR1 is MNHEY, CDR2 SVGEGT. The CDR3 DNA reads TGTGCCAGCAGTTATGCCCCTTTTAGCGGGTTCTACGAGCAGTACTTC. It encodes CASSYAPFSGFYEQYF.

In this sample, this clonotype turned up a few times. This rearrangement joins TRBV5-1 to TRBJ2-5; TRBD1 aligns across 7 bases. CDR1 and CDR2 from the germline V gene are SGHRS and YFSETQ. The CDR3 spans 15 residues. Trimming removed 0 bases from V and 0 bases from J; junction bases left unmatched: 2. CDR3 DNA: TGCGCCAGCAGCTTGGCCGGGACAGACCAAGAGACCCAGTACTTC. Its protein is CASSLAGTDQETQYF.

This clonotype was observed at least ten times. The chain employs TRBV3-1 and TRBJ2-1, with 7 nucleotides matching TRBD2. The trim removed 6 bases at V and 7 bases at J, leaving 12 bases unmatched. The CDR3 is made up of 15 amino acids. CDR1 LGHDT and CDR2 YNNKEL come from the germline V gene (reference sequence). CDR3 amino acids: CASRLSGLAANEQFF. The CDR3 region has the DNA TGTGCCAGCAGACTCAGCGGGCTAGCGGCTAATGAGCAGTTCTTC.

This clonotype was counted many times. The chain combines TRBV25-1 with TRBJ2-7; D may be TRBD1 or TRBD2 (5 bases each). The CDR3 loop spans 14 amino acids. CDR1 and CDR2 from the germline V gene are MGHDK and SYGVNS. V shed 2 bases and J shed 0 bases, with 8 bases lying between them. For the CDR3, the DNA is TGTGCCAGCAGTGAACGGGGCAGCTCCTACGAGCAGTACTTC. Translation gives CASSERGSSYEQYF.

This clonotype was seen ten or more times. V gene TRBV10-2 combines with J gene TRBJ2-1, with D perhaps matching TRBD1 or TRBD2 (5 bases each). V was trimmed by 6 bases and J by 0 bases, leaving 12 bases between them. The CDR3 consists of 15 residues. Germline CDR1 reads WSHSY; CDR2 reads SAAADI. Written as DNA, the CDR3 is TGCGCCAGCAGGGGACCCGGGGTCTCCTACAATGAGCAGTTCTTC. Its translation is CASRGPGVSYNEQFF.

This clonotype has ten or more counts. A much bigger clone sits one base away, suggesting this may be a read error. This chain joins TRBV2 and TRBJ1-5, with D unresolved. CDR1 and CDR2 (germline): SNHLY, FYNNEI. This CDR3 region has 14 residues. The V end was cut by 4 bases, the J end by 9 bases, with 16 bases between. In nucleotides, the CDR3 is TGTGCCAGCAGTGCGTCGTTAGGCAGGCGGCCCCAGCATTTT. Encoded protein: CASSASLGRRPQHF.

This chain uses TRBV7-9 with TRBJ2-1, with a weak D call TRBD2 (6 bases). CDR1 is SEHNR and CDR2 is FQNEAQ in the germline V gene (reference sequence). The CDR3 is made up of 15 amino acids. V was clipped by 3 bases and J by 3 bases, with 12 bases between them. The chain's CDR3 is CASSFGGAVYNEQFF. CDR3 DNA: TGTGCCAGCAGCTTTGGCGGGGCCGTCTACAATGAGCAGTTCTTC.

This rearrangement joins TRBV6-5 to TRBJ2-3; D remains ambiguous. Germline loops: CDR1 MNHEY, CDR2 SVGAGI. V was shortened by 5 bases and J by 7 bases, with 4 bases between the two germline ends. The CDR3 spans 10 residues. For the CDR3, the DNA is TGTGCCAGCAGTGGAAATACGCAGTATTTT. The encoded protein is CASSGNTQYF.

This clonotype was detected ten times or more. This rearrangement joins TRBV5-5 to TRBJ1-1; 9 bases fit TRBD1. Germline V lookup: CDR1 SGHKS, CDR2 YYEKEE (reference sequence). The junction had 8 bases not matched to a gene; V was cut back by 3 bases and J by 5 bases. The CDR3 has 15 residues. CDR3 DNA: TGTGCCAGCAGCTATTATAGACAGGGGGAGACTGAAGCTTTCTTT. Encoded protein: CASSYYRQGETEAFF.

This clonotype was recorded a few times. This chain uses TRBV13 with TRBJ1-5, with TRBD1 matching 9 bases. CDR3 length equals 15 residues. Trimming removed 1 base from V and 7 bases from J; junction bases left unmatched: 5. Germline V gives CDR1 PRHDT, CDR2 FYEKMQ (reference sequence). CDR3 sequence: CASSLAGQGVQPQHF. The DNA of the CDR3 is TGTGCCAGCAGCTTAGCGGGACAGGGTGTCCAGCCCCAGCATTTT.

There are many counts of this clonotype. V gene TRBV3-1 combines with J gene TRBJ1-2; 7 bases match TRBD1. This CDR3 comprises 15 residues. Looked up from germline, CDR1 is LGHDT and CDR2 is YNNKEL (reference sequence). After removal of 7 bases from V and 3 bases from J, the junction contained 11 bases not matched to a gene. The CDR3 is CASTNRGLGDYGYTF. The CDR3 nucleotides read TGTGCCAGCACCAACAGGGGCCTAGGGGACTATGGCTACACCTTC.

This clonotype was seen many times. This rearrangement joins TRBV7-9 to TRBJ1-2, with D possibly matching TRBD1 (5 bases). There are 14 residues in the CDR3. Between the trimmed V and J ends, which lost 4 bases and 4 bases, there was a span of 13 bases. CDR1 is SEHNR and CDR2 is FQNEAQ in the germline V gene (reference sequence). The CDR3 nucleotides read TGTGCCAGCAGCTCGTCAGGGCGCGCCTATGGCTACACCTTC. Translating it yields CASSSSGRAYGYTF. The whole variable domain, filled in from reference TRBV7-9 and TRBJ1-2, reads DTGVSQNPRHKITKRGQNVTFRCDPISEHNRLYWYRQTLGQGPEFLTYFQNEAQLEKSRLLSDRFSAERPKGSFSTLEIQRTEQGDSAMYLCASSSSGRAYGYTFGSGTRLTVV.

At least ten counts were recorded for this clonotype. The chain joins TRBV7-9 to TRBJ2-3; TRBD1 agrees at 8 bases. The CDR3 totals 15 residues. The V gene end was trimmed by 7 bases and the J gene end by 3 bases; junction bases not matched to a gene: 9. Germline assignment: CDR1 SEHNR and CDR2 FQNEAQ (reference sequence). CDR3 region: CASTRTGFRTDTQYF. The CDR3 DNA sequence: TGTGCCAGCACAAGGACAGGGTTTAGAACAGATACGCAGTATTTT.

The table lists this clonotype with a few counts. The CDR3: CSSPAGGPNEKLFF. CDR3 in DNA: TGCAGTTCCCCAGCGGGAGGGCCTAATGAAAAACTGTTTTTT. V is TRBV20-1 and J is TRBJ1-4; D remains ambiguous. CDR3 length equals 14 residues. Trimming stripped 8 bases from V and 3 bases from J, with 16 bases between. Germline V lookup: CDR1 DFQATT, CDR2 SNEGSKA (reference sequence).

The chain recombines TRBV29-1 with TRBJ2-1, with TRBD2 matching over 13 bases. J gave up 1 base and V 5 bases, and 8 bases lay outside the gene matches. The germline V gene encodes CDR1 SQVTM and CDR2 ANQGSEA. CDR3 length: 17 amino acids. CDR3 bases: TGCAGCGTTCTAGGACTAGCGGGAGTGGGTTCCTACAATGAGCAGTTCTTC. Translating gives CSVLGLAGVGSYNEQFF.

This clonotype was seen just once. This chain links TRBV7-9 with TRBJ2-7, with 9 bases matching TRBD1. CDR1 is SEHNR, CDR2 FQNEAQ, per germline (reference sequence). Germline trimming cut 2 bases from V and 3 bases from J; bases unmatched to any gene: 11. The CDR3 totals 17 residues. CDR3 in DNA: TGTGCCAGCAGCTTACCAGGCGGGACAGGGCCCCACTACGAGCAGTACTTC. As protein: CASSLPGGTGPHYEQYF.

The V and J genes are TRBV12-3 or TRBV12-4 and TRBJ2-1; D not resolved. The V end lost 2 bases, the J end lost 7 bases, and 6 bases lay between the germline ends. The CDR3 runs to 12 residues. As DNA, the CDR3 is TGTGCCAGCAGTTTAACCCCGAATGAGCAGTTCTTC. This translates into CASSLTPNEQFF.

The CDR3 is CASQGRNTIYF. In DNA, the CDR3 is TGTGCCAGCCAGGGGCGAAACACCATATATTTT. The chain links TRBV7-9 to TRBJ1-3; the D gene is possibly TRBD1 (6 bases). Germline loops: CDR1 SEHNR, CDR2 FQNEAQ (reference sequence). This CDR3 comprises 11 residues. V was pared by 8 bases and J by 5 bases, with 7 bases between.